The clone carrying this T cell receptor (beta chain) was observed once. Its target is unknown. This specimen comes from a study of T cell responses to AZD1222 COVID-19 vaccine. General observations from the study: Among vaccine-associated CD4 TCRs, coverage spanned spike, with dominance at 160-218 and 743-854. Unmutated variant regions reportedly attract nearly half of all spike-specific TCRs.

The CDR3 is 15 residues long. The V gene's germline CDR1 is LNHNV and CDR2 YYDKDF (reference sequence). Trimming cost V 8 bases and J 7 bases, with 21 bases left between them. Measured with immunoSEQ multiplex PCR; TCRdb has only the in-frame clones, and not every one. Here the sample spans 110,000 to 150,000 clones, under 95% being singletons. The study pooled second doses at about 4 or about 12 weeks. The source of this sequence is an adult who received the AZD1222 COVID-19 vaccine. The J gene is TRBJ2-1, the V gene TRBV15; either TRBD1 or TRBD2 may supply D (5 bases each). The sequencing here drew on peripheral blood, taken 28 days after the second AZD1222 dose. The CDR3 bases are TGTGCCACCTCTCGGGGCGGTATTAGAGGAAATGAGCAGTTCTTC. It translates to CATSRGGIRGNEQFF.